This T cell receptor beta chain was found in a study of shared clonotypes between healthy human individuals. Template for every sorted-subset replicate PCR totaled approximately 200 ng DNA, about 30,000 T cell genomes. Assay used: immunoSEQ multiplex PCR; TCRdb lists only in-frame clones, some missing. The sample lists hundreds of thousands of clones; roughly 98% were seen once. With regard to this clone: As yet, its antigen is unknown.

CD8 cells regarded as naive lacked CD45RO, were positively chosen for CCR7, and omitted terminally differentiated effector memory CD45RA+ cells. General study results and limits: The diversity represented, both genetic and in exposure history, was limited by few donors.

The V and J ends lost 6 bases and 7 bases respectively, with 15 bases between them. The CDR3 consists of 13 residues. CDR1 SNHLY and CDR2 FYNNEI come from the germline V gene. Sequenced input: naive CD8+ T cells sorted from blood. This TCR derives from a man aged 25-45 years in good health. V and J are TRBV2 and TRBJ1-1; TRBD1 might be the D (5 bases). CDR3 sequence: CASSHGGLIEAFF. CDR3 in DNA: TGTGCCAGCAGCCACGGGGGTTTAATTGAAGCTTTCTTT.